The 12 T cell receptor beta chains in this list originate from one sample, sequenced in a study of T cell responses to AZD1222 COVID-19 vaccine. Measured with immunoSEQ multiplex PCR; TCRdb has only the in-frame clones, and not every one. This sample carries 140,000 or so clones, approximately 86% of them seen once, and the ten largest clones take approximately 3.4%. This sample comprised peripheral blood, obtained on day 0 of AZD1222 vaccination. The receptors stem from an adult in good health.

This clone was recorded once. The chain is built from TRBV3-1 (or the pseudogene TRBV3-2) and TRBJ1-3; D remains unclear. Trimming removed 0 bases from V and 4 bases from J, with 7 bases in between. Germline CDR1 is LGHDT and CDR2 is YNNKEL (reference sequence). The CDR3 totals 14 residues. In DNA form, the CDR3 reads TGTGCCAGCAGCCAAGATGGATCCGGAAACACCATATATTTT. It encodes CASSQDGSGNTIYF.

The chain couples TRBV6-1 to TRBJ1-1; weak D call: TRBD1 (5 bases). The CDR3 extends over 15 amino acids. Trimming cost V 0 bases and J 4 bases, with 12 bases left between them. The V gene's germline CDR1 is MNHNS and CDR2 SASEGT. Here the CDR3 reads CASSEAPGGITEAFF. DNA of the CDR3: TGTGCCAGCAGTGAAGCGCCGGGGGGTATCACTGAAGCTTTCTTT.

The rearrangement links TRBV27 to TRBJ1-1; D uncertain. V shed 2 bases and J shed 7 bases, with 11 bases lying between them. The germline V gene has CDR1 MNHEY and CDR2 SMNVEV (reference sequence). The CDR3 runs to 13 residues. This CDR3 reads CASSLNRLGEAFF. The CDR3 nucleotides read TGTGCCAGCAGTTTAAACCGTCTTGGTGAAGCTTTCTTT.

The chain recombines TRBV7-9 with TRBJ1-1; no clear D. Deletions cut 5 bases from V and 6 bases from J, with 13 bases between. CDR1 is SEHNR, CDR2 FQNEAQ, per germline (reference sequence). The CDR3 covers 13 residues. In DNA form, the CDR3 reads TGTGCCAGCAGCCCCGCCCTAATCGCTGAAGCTTTCTTT. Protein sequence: CASSPALIAEAFF.

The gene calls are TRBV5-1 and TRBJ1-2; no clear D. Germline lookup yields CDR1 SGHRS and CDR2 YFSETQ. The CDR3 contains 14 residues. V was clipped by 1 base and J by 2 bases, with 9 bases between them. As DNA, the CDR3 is TGCGCCAGCAGCTTGAGCGGCACCAACTATGGCTACACCTTC. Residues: CASSLSGTNYGYTF.

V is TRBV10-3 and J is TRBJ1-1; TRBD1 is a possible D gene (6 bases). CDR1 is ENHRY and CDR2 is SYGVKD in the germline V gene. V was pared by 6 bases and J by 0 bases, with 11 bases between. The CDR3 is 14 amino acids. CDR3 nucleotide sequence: TGTGCCATCAGCAACCAGGGGTTGAACACTGAAGCTTTCTTT. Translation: CAISNQGLNTEAFF.

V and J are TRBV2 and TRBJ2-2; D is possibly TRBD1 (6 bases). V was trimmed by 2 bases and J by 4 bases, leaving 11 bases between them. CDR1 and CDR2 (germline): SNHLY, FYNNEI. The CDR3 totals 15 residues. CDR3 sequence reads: CASSETGQFTGELFF. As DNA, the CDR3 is TGTGCCAGCAGTGAAACAGGGCAGTTCACCGGGGAGCTGTTTTTT.

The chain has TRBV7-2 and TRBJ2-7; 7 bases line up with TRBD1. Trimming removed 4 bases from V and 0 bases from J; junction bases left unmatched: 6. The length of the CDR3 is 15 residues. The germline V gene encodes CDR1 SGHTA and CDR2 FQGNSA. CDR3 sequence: CASSSTGTDSYEQYF. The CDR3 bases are TGTGCCAGCAGCTCAACCGGGACAGACTCCTACGAGCAGTACTTC.

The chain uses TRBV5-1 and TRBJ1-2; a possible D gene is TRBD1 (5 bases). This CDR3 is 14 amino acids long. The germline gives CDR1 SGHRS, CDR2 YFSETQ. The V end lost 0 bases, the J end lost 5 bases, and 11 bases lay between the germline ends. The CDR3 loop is CASSLDQGGYGYTF. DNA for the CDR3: TGCGCCAGCAGCTTGGATCAGGGCGGGTATGGCTACACCTTC.

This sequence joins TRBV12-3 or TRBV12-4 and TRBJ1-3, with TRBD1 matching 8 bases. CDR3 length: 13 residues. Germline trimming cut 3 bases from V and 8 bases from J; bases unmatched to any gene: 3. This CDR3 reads CASSFTGGHTIYF. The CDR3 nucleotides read TGTGCCAGCAGTTTTACAGGGGGACACACCATATATTTT.

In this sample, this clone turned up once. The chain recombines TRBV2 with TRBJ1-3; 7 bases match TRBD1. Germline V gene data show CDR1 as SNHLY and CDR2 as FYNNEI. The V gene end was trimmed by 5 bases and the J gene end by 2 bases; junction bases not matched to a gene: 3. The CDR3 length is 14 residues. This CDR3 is CASSRQGPGNTIYF. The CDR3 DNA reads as TGTGCCAGCAGTAGACAGGGTCCTGGAAACACCATATATTTT.

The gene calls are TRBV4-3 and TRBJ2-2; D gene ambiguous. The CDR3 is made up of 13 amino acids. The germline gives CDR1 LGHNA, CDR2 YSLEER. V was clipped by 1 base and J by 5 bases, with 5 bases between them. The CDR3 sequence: CASSQGSTGELFF. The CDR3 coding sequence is TGCGCCAGCAGCCAAGGGTCAACCGGGGAGCTGTTTTTT.